This T cell receptor (beta chain) originates from a study of blood T cell repertoires in COVID-19. Study-wide context: Some COVID-19 samples were acute and others convalescent; all came from the United States, Italy and Spain.

This study enrolled people aged about 18 to 90 from around 26 US geographic areas. Either two negative PCRs, clearance, or symptom resolution qualified Cohort 3 donors as recovered. Sequenced by immunoSEQ multiplex PCR; TCRdb stores in-frame clones only, minus some. The repertoire holds around 390,000 clones, with 85% to 90% as singletons. The CDR3 is 13 amino acids. V shed 10 bases, J shed 5 bases, and the junction held 7 bases outside the gene matches. The V gene's germline CDR1 is MNHEY and CDR2 SVGAGI. Specimen: PBMCs or T cells enriched from blood (not recorded which). The V and J genes are TRBV6-5 and TRBJ1-5; 8 bases are shared with TRBD1. This receptor was identified in a woman between 45 and 60 years old who had recovered from COVID-19. The CDR3 DNA reads as TGTGCCACCCTAGGACAGGGCTATCAGCCCCAGCATTTT. It codes for CATLGQGYQPQHF.